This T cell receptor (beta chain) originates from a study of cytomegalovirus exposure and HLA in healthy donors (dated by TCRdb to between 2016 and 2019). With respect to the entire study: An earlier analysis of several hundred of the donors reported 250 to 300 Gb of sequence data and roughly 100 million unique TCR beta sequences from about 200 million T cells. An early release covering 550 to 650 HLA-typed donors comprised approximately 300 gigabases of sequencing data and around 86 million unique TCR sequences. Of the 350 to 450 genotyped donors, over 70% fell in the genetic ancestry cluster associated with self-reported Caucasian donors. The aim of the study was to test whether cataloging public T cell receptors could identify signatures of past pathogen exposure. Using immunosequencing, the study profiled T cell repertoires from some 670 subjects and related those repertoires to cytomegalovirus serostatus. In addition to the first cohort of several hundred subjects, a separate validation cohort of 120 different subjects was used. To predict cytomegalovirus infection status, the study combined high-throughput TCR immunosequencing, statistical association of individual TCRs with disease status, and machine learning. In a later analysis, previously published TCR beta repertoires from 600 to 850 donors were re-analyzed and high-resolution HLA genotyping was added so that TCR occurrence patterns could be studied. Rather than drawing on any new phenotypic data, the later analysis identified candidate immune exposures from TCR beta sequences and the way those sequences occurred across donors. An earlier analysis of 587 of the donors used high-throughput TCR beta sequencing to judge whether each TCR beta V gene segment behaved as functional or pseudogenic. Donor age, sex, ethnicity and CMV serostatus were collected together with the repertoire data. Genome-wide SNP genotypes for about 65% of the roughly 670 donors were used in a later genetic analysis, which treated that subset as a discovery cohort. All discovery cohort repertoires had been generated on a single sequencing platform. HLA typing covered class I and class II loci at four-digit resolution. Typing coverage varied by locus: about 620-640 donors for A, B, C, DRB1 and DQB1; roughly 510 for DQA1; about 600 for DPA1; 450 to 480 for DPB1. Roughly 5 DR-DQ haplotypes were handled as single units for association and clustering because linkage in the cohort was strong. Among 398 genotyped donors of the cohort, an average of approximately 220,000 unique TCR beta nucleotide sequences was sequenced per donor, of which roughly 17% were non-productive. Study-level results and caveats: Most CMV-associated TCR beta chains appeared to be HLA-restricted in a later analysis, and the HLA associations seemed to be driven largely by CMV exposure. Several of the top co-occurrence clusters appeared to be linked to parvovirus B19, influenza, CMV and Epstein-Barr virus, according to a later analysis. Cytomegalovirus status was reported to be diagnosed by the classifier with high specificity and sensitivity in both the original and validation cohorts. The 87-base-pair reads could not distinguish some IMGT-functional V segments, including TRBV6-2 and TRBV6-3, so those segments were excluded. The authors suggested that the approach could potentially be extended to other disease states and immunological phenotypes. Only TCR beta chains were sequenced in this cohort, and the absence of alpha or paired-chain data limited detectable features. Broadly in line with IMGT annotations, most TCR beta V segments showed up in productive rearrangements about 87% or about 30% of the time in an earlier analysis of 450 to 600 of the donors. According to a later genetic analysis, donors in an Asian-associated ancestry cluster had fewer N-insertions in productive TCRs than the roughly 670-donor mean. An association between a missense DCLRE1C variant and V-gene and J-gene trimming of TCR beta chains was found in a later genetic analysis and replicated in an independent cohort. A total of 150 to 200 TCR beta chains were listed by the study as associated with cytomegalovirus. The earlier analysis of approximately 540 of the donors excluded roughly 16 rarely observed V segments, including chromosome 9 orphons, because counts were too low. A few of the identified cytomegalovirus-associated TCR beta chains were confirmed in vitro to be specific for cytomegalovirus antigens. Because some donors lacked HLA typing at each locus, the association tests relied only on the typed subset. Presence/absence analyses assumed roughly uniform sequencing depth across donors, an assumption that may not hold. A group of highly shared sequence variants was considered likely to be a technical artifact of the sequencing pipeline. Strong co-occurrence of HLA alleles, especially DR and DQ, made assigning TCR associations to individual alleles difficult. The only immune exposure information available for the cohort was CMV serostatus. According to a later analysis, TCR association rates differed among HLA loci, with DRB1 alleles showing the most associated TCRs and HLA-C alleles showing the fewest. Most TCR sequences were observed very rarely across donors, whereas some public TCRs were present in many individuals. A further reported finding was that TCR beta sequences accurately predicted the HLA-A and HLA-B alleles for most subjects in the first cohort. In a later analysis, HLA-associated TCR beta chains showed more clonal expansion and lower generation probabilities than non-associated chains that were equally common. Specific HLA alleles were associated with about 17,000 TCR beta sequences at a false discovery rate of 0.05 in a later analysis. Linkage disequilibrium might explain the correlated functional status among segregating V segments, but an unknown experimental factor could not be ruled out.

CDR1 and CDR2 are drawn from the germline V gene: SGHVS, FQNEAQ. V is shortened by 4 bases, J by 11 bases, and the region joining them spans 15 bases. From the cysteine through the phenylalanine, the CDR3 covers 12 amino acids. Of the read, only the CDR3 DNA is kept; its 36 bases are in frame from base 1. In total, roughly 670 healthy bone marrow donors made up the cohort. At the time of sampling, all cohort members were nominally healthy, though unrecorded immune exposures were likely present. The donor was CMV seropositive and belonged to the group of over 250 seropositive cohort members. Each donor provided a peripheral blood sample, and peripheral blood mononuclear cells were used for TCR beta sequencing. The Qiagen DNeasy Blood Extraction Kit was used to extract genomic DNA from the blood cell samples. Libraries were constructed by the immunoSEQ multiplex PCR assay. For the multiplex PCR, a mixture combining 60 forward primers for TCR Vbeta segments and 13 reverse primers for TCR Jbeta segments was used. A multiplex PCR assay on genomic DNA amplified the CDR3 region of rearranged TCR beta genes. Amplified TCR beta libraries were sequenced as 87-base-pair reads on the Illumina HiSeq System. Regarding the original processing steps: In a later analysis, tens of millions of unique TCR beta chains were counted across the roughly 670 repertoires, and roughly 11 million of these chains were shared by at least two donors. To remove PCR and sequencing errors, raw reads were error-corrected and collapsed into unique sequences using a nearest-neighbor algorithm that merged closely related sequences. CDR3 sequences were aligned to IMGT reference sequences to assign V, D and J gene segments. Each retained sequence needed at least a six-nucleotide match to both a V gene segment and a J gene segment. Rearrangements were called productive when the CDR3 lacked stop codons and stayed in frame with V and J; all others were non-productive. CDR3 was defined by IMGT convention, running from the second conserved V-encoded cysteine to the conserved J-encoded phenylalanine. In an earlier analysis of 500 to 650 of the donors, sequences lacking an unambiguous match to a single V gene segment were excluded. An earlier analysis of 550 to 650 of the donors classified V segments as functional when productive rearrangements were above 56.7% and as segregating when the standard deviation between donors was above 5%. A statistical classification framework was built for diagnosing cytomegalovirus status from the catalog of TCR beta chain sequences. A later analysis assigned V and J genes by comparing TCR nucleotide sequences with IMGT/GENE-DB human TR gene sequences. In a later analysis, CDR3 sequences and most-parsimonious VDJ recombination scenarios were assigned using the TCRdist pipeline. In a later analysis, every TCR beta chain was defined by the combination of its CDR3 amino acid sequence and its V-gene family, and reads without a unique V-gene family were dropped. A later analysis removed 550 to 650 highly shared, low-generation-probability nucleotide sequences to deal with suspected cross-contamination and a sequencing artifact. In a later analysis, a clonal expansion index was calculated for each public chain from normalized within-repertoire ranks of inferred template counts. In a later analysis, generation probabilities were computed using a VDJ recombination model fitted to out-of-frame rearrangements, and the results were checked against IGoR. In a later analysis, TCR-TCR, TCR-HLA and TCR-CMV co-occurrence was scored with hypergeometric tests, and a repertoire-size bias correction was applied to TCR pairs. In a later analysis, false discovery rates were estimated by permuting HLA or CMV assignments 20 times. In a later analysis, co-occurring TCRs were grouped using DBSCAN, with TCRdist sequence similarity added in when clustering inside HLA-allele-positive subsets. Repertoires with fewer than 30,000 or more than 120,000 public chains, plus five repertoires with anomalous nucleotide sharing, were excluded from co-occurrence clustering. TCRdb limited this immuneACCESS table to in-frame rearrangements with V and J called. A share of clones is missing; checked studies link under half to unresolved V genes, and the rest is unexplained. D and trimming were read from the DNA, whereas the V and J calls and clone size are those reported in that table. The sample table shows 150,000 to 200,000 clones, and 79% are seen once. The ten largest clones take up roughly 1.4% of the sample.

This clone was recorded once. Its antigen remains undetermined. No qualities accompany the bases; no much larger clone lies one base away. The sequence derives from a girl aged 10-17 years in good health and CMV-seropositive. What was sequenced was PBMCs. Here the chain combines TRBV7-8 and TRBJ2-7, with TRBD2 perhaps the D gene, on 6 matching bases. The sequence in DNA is TGTGCCAGCAGCTCTGGGGGAGGTAGGGAGTACTTC. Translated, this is CASSSGGGREYF.